This T cell receptor beta chain was obtained from a study of shared clonotypes between healthy human individuals. Study results and caveats: Blood was the sole source, and tissue repertoires probably differ.

At deep level, the assay was performed. Some clones are missing from TCRdb's copy, which holds only in-frame ones; the method was immunoSEQ multiplex PCR. Here the sample spans over 400,000 clones, approximately 78% being singletons. V gave up 0 bases and J gave up 0 bases, with 13 bases separating them. The V gene's germline CDR1 is LNHNV and CDR2 YYDKDF (reference sequence). The CDR3 sequence is 17 residues long. Free of recent acute infections or vaccinations, the donors were healthy HIV-negative adults. Genomic DNA, for the unsorted samples, came from tens of millions of PBMCs. Note on this clone: Its antigen remains unknown.

The TCR sequence derives from a woman aged 35 to 49 in good health. Some clones in this sample may be carry-over from other donors' samples. The material sequenced was PBMCs. The V and J genes are TRBV15 and TRBJ2-3; D is unclear. In nucleotides, the CDR3 is TGTGCCACCAGCAGAGATCAATCGCGGCGAAGCACAGATACGCAGTATTTT. As protein: CATSRDQSRRSTDTQYF.